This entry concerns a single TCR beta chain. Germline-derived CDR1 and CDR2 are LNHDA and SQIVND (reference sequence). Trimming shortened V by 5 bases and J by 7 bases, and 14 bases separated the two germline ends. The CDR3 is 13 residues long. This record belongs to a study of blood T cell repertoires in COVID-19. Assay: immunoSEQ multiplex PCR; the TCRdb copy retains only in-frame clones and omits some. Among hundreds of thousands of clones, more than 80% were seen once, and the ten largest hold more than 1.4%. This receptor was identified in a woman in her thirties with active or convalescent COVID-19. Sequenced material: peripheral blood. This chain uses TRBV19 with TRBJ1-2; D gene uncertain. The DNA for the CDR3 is TGTGCCAGTAGTTCGAGTTCGGCAGGTGGCTACACCTTC. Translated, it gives CASSSSSAGGYTF.